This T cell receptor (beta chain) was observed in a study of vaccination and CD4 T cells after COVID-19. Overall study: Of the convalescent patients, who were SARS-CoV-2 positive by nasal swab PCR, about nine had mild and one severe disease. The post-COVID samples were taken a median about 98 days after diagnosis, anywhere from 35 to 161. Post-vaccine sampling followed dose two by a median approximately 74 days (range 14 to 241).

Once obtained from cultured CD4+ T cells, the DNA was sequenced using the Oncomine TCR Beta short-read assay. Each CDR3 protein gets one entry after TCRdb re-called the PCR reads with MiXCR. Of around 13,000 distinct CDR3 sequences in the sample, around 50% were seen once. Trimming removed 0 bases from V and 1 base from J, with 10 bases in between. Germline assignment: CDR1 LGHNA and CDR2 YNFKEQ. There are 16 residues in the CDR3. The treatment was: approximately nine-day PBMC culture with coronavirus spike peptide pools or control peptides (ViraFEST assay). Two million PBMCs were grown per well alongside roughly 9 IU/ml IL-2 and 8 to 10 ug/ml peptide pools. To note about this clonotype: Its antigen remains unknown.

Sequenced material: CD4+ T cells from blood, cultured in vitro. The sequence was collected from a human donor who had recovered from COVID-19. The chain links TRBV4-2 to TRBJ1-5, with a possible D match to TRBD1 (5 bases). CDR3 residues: CASSQEDGGSNQPQHF. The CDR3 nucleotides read TGTGCCAGCAGCCAAGAGGATGGGGGAAGCAATCAGCCCCAGCATTTT.